These T cell receptor beta chains were read from a single sample in a study of shared T cell receptors in the human thymus. The method was immunoSEQ multiplex PCR; TCRdb's version includes in-frame clones alone and lacks a portion of them. The sample yields just under 550,000 clones, roughly 74% seen once. A further study also used this sample, focusing on human thymus T cells.

The sequencing input was thymocytes. The source of these receptors is a boy younger than two with a congenital heart defect. Each CDR3 is given with its conserved first and last residue. A D gene is named only where the DNA matches it firmly. The listing skips clone size in some rows; elsewhere it reads once, few, many or a size class.

CDR3: CASSPPAGGTTGELFF
DNA: TGTGCCAGCTCACCACCCGCGGGAGGGACCACCGGGGAGCTGTTTTTT
size: NA
V: TRBV18
J: TRBJ2-2
D: TRBD2

CDR3: CASSSKVTGGGRHYEQYF
DNA: TGTGCCAGCAGCTCCAAGGTGACAGGGGGCGGACGACACTACGAGCAGTACTTC
size: NA
V: TRBV5-6
J: TRBJ2-7
D: TRBD1

CDR3: CASSLAPSGRETQYF
DNA: TGCGCCAGCAGCTTGGCCCCTAGCGGGAGGGAGACCCAGTACTTC
size: NA
V: TRBV5-1
J: TRBJ2-5
D: TRBD2

CDR3: CASSSRTGNSYEQYF
DNA: TGTGCCAGCAGCTCCCGGACAGGGAACTCCTACGAGCAGTACTTC
size: NA
V: TRBV11-2
J: TRBJ2-7
D: TRBD1

CDR3: CASSPGTGGDYGYTF
DNA: TGTGCCAGCAGTCCCGGGACAGGGGGCGACTATGGCTACACCTTC
size: NA
V: TRBV6-5
J: TRBJ1-2
D: TRBD1

CDR3: CSARDSHTDTQYF
DNA: TGCAGCGCCCGGGACTCCCACACAGATACGCAGTATTTT
size: NA
V: TRBV29-1
J: TRBJ2-3
D: NA

CDR3: CARREKHSGANTGELFF
DNA: TGTGCCCGACGAGAGAAACACTCAGGGGCGAACACCGGGGAGCTGTTTTTT
size: few
V: TRBV30
J: TRBJ2-2
D: NA

CDR3: CASSSPTSSSYNEQFF
DNA: TGTGCCAGCAGTTCCCCGACTAGCAGCTCCTACAATGAGCAGTTCTTC
size: few
V: TRBV27
J: TRBJ2-1
D: TRBD2

CDR3: CATTGTADLQPQHF
DNA: TGTGCCACCACCGGGACAGCGGACCTACAGCCCCAGCATTTT
size: once
V: TRBV28
J: TRBJ1-5
D: TRBD1

CDR3: CASTGLAISTDTQYF
DNA: TGTGCCAGCACTGGACTAGCCATAAGCACAGATACGCAGTATTTT
size: NA
V: TRBV6-1
J: TRBJ2-3
D: TRBD2

CDR3: CASSLASSGSSSYEQYF
DNA: TGTGCCAGCAGCTTGGCCTCATCCGGGAGTAGCAGCTACGAGCAGTACTTC
size: NA
V: TRBV5-4
J: TRBJ2-7
D: NA

CDR3: CASSRRGTEAFF
DNA: TGTGCCAGCAGCCGCAGGGGCACTGAAGCTTTCTTT
size: NA
V: TRBV11-3
J: TRBJ1-1
D: NA

CDR3: CASTPAGRDTEAFF
DNA: TGTGCCAGCACCCCCGCGGGGCGCGACACTGAAGCTTTCTTT
size: once
V: TRBV27
J: TRBJ1-1
D: NA

CDR3: CASSSTGYLTQYF
DNA: TGTGCCAGCAGCTCCACAGGGTATTTGACCCAGTACTTC
size: NA
V: TRBV7-9
J: TRBJ2-5
D: NA

CDR3: CASSEAGLVYEQYF
DNA: TGTGCCAGCAGTGAAGCGGGACTAGTCTACGAGCAGTACTTC
size: NA
V: TRBV6-1
J: TRBJ2-7
D: TRBD2

CDR3: CASSGGDLNTEAFF
DNA: TGTGCCAGCAGTGGAGGAGACCTGAACACTGAAGCTTTCTTT
size: NA
V: TRBV2
J: TRBJ1-1
D: NA

CDR3: CASSSPGGLGNEQFF
DNA: TGTGCCAGCAGTTCCCCCGGGGGGCTCGGTAATGAGCAGTTCTTC
size: NA
V: TRBV6-5
J: TRBJ2-1
D: NA

CDR3: CASSTQADLSYEQYF
DNA: TGTGCCAGCAGCACCCAGGCAGACCTCTCCTACGAGCAGTACTTC
size: NA
V: TRBV5-6
J: TRBJ2-7
D: NA

CDR3: CASSLLDLTPGEQYF
DNA: TGTGCCAGCAGCTTGCTTGACCTAACTCCAGGGGAGCAGTACTTC
size: NA
V: TRBV5-6
J: TRBJ2-7
D: NA

CDR3: CASSLERVPGGEQYF
DNA: TGCGCCAGCAGCTTGGAGCGGGTCCCCGGGGGGGAGCAGTACTTC
size: NA
V: TRBV5-1
J: TRBJ2-7
D: TRBD2

CDR3: CASSLPGRVKTEAFF
DNA: TGTGCCAGCAGTTTACCCGGCAGGGTAAAGACTGAAGCTTTCTTT
size: NA
V: TRBV27
J: TRBJ1-1
D: NA

CDR3: CATSRHASYEQYF
DNA: TGTGCCACCAGCAGGCACGCGTCCTACGAGCAGTACTTC
size: NA
V: TRBV15
J: TRBJ2-7
D: NA

CDR3: CASSQGPSGSVLYEQFF
DNA: TGTGCCAGCAGCCAAGGCCCCAGCGGGAGTGTTTTGTATGAGCAGTTCTTC
size: NA
V: TRBV14
J: TRBJ2-1
D: TRBD2

CDR3: CASSAESHEQYF
DNA: TGTGCCAGCAGCGCGGAGAGCCACGAGCAGTACTTC
size: NA
V: TRBV9
J: TRBJ2-7
D: NA